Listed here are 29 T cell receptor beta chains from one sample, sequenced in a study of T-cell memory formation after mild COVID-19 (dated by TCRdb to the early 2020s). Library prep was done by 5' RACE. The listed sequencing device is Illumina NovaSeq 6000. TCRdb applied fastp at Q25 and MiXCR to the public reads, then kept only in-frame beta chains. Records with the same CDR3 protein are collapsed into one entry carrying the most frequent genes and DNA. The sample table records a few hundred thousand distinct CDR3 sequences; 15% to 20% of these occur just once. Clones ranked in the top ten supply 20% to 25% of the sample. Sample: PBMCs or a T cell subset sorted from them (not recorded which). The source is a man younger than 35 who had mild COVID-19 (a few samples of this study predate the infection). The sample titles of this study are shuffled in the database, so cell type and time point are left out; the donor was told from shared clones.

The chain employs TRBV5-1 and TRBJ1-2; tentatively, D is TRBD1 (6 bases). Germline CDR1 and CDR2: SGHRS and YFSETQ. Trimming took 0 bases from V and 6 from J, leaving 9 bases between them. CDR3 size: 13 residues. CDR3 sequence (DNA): TGCGCCAGCAGCTTGGGTACAGGGAATGGCTACACCTTC. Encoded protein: CASSLGTGNGYTF.

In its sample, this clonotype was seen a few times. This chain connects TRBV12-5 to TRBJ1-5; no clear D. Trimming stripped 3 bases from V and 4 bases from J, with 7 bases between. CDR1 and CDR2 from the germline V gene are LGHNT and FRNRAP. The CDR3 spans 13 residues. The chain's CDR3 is CASGFDFNQPQHF. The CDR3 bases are TGTGCTAGTGGTTTTGACTTTAATCAGCCCCAGCATTTT.

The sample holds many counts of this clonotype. The CDR3 region has the DNA TGTGCCAGCAGCTTAGAGCGGGGGGCGAAGACCCAGTACTTC. It yields the protein CASSLERGAKTQYF. The chain couples TRBV7-2 to TRBJ2-5; 9 nucleotides line up with TRBD2. This CDR3 spans 14 amino acids. The junction had 3 bases not matched to a gene; V was cut back by 1 base and J by 6 bases. From germline, CDR1 is SGHTA and CDR2 FQGNSA. The variable domain in full, completed from reference TRBV7-2 and TRBJ2-5, reads GAGVSQSPSNKVTEKGKDVELRCDPISGHTALYWYRQSLGQGLEFLIYFQGNSAPDKSGLPSDRFSAERTGGSVSTLTIQRTQQEDSAVYLCASSLERGAKTQYFGPGTRLLVL.

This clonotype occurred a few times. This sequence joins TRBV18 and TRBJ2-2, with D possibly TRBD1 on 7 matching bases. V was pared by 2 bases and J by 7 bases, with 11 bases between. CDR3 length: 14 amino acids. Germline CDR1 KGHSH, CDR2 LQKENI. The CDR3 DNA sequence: TGTGCCAGCTCACCAAACAGGGGACTCGGGGAGCTGTTTTTT. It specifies CASSPNRGLGELFF.

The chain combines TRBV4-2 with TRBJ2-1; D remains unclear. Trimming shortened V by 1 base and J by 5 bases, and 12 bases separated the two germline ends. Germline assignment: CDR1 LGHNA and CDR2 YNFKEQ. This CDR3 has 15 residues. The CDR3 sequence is CASSQARAGNNEQFF. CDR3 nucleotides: TGTGCCAGCAGCCAAGCACGGGCCGGAAACAATGAGCAGTTCTTC.

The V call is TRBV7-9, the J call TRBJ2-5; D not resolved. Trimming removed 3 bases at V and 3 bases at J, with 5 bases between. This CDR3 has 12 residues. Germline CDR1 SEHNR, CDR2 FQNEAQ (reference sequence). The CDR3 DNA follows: TGTGCCAGCAGCTTCCAGAAAGAGACCCAGTACTTC. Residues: CASSFQKETQYF.

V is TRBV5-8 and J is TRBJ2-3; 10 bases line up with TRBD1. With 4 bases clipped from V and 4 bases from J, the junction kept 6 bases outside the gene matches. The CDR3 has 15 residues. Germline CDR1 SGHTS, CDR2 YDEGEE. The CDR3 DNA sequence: TGTGCCAGCAGCCAGGCCGGACAGGGGGCAGATACGCAGTATTTT. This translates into CASSQAGQGADTQYF.

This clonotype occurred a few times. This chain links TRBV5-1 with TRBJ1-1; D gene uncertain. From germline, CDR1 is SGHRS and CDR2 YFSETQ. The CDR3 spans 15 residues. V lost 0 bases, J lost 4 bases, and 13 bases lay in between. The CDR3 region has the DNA TGCGCCAGCAGCTTGGAGACCGGGGTTTCCACTGAAGCTTTCTTT. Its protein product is CASSLETGVSTEAFF.

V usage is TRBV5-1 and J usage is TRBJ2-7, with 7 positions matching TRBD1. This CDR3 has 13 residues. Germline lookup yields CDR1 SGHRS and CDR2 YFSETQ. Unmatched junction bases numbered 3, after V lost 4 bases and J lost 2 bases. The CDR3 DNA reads TGCGCCAGCAGCGAAGGGACAGCCTACGAGCAGTACTTC. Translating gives CASSEGTAYEQYF.

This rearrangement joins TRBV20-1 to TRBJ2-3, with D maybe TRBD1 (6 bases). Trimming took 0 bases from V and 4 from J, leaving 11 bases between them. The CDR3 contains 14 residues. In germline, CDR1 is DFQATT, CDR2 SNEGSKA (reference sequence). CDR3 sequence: CSARDRGRADTQYF. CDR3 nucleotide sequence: TGCAGTGCTAGAGACAGGGGAAGGGCAGATACGCAGTATTTT.

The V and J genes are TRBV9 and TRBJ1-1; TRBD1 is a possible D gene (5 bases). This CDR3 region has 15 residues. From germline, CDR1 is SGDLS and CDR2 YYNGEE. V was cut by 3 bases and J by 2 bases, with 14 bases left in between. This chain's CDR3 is CASSASSTGNTEAFF. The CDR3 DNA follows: TGTGCCAGCAGCGCAAGCTCTACAGGTAACACTGAAGCTTTCTTT.

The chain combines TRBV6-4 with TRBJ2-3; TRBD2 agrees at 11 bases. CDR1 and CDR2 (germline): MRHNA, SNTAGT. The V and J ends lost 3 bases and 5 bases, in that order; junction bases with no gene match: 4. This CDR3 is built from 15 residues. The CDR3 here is CASSETSGDEDTQYF. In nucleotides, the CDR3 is TGTGCCAGCAGTGAGACTAGCGGGGACGAAGATACGCAGTATTTT.

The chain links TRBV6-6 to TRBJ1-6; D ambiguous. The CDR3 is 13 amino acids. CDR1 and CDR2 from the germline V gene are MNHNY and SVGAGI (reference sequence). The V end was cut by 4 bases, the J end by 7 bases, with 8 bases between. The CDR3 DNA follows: TGTGCCAGCAGTTCATCGATAAATTCACCCCTCCACTTT. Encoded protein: CASSSSINSPLHF.

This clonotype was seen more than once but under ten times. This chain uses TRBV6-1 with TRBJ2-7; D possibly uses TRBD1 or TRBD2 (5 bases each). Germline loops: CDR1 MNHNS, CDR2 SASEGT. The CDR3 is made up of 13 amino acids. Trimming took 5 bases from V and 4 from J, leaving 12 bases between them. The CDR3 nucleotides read TGTGCCAGCAGTCCGGTGGGGGATTACGAGCAGTACGTC. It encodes CASSPVGDYEQYV.

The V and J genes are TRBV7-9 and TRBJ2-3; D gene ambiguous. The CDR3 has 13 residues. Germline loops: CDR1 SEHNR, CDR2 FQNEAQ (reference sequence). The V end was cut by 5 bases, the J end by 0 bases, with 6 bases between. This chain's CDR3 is CASSGTSTDTQYF. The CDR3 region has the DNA TGTGCCAGCAGCGGAACTAGCACAGATACGCAGTATTTT.

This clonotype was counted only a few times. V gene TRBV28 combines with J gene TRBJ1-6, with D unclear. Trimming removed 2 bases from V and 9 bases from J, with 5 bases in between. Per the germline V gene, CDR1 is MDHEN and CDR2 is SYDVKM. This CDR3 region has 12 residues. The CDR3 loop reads CASSLQPSPLHF. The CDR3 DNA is TGTGCCAGCAGTTTACAACCTTCACCCCTCCACTTT. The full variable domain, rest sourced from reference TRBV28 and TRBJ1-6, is DVKVTQSSRYLVKRTGEKVFLECVQDMDHENMFWYRQDPGLGLRLIYFSYDVKMKEKGDIPEGYSVSREKKERFSLILESASTNQTSMYLCASSLQPSPLHFGNGTRLTVT.

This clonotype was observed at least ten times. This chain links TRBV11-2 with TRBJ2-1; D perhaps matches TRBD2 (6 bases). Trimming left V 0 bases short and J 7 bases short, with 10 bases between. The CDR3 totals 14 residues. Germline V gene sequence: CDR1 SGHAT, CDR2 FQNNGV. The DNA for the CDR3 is TGTGCCAGCAGCTTAGAATTCGGGGGAAATGAGCAGTTCTTC. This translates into CASSLEFGGNEQFF.

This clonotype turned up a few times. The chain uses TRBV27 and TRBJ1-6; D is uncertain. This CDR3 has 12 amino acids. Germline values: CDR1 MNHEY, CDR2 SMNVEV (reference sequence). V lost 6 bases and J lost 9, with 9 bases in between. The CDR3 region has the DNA TGTGCCAGCAGATCCGTAGGTTCACCCCTCCACTTT. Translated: CASRSVGSPLHF.

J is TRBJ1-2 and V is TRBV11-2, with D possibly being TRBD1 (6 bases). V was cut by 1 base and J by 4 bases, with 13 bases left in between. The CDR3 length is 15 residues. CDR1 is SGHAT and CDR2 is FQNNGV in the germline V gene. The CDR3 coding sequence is TGTGCCAGCAGCTTAGGCCCAGGGGCCGGCTATGGCTACACCTTC. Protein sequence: CASSLGPGAGYGYTF.

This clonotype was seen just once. The CDR3 DNA follows: TGCGCCAGCAGTGAGCAAGCCCAAGATACGCAGTATTTT. It codes for CASSEQAQDTQYF. The chain uses TRBV10-2 and TRBJ2-3, with D hard to call. CDR3 size: 13 residues. CDR1 and CDR2 (germline): WSHSY, SAAADI. V was trimmed by 2 bases and J by 5 bases, leaving 8 bases between them.

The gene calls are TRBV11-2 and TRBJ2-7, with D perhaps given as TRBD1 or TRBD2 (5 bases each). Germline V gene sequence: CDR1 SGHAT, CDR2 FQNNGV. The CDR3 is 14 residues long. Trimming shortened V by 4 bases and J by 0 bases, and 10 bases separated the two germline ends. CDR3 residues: CASSSPGRSYEQYF. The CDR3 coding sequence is TGTGCCAGCAGCTCTCCGGGACGCTCCTACGAGCAGTACTTC.

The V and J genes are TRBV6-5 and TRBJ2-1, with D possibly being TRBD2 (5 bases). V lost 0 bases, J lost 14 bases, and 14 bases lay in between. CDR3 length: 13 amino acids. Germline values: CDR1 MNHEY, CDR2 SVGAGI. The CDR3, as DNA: TGTGCCAGCAGTTACTCGAGGGCAGGCCGGGAGTTCTTC. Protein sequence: CASSYSRAGREFF.

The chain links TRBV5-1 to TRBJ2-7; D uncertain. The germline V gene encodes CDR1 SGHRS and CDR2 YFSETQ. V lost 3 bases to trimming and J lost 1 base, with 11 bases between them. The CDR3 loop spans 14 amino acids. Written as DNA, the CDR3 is TGCGCCAGCAGCTCGGTAGGGCCTTCCTACGAGCAGTACTTC. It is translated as CASSSVGPSYEQYF.

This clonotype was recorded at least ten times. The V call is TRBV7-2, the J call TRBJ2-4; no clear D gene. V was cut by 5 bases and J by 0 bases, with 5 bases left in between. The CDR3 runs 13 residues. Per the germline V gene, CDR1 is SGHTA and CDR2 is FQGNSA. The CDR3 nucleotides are TGTGCCAGCAGCCTCGTAGCCAAAAACATTCAGTACTTC. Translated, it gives CASSLVAKNIQYF.

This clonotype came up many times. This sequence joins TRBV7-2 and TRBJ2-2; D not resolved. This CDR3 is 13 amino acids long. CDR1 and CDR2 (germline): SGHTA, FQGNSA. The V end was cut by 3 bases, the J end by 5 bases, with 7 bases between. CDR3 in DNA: TGTGCCAGCAGCTTCCTCTCTACCGGGGAGCTGTTTTTT. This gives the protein CASSFLSTGELFF.

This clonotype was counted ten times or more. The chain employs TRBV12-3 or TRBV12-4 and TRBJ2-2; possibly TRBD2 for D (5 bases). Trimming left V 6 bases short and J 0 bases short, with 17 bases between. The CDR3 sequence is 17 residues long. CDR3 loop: CASSSRGLWSNTGELFF. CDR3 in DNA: TGTGCCAGCAGCTCCCGGGGTCTTTGGTCGAACACCGGGGAGCTGTTTTTT.

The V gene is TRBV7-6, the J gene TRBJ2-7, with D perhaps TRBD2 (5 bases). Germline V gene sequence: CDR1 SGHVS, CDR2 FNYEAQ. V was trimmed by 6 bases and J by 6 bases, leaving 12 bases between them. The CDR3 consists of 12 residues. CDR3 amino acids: CASRNAGGEQYF. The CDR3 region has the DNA TGTGCCAGCAGGAATGCAGGAGGCGAGCAGTACTTC.

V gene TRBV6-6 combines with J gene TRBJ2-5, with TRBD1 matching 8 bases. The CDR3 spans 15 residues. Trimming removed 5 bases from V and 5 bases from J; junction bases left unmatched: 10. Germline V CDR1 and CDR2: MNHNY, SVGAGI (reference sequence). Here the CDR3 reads CASSQGQGLDETQYF. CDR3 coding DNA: TGTGCCAGCAGTCAAGGACAGGGCTTGGATGAGACCCAGTACTTC.

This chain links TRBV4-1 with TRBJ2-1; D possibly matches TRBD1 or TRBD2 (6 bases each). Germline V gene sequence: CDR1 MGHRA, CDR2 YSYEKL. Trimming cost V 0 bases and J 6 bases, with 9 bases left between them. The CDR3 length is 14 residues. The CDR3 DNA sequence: TGCGCCAGCAGCCAAGATAAGGGGGGCAATGAGCAGTTCTTC. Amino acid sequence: CASSQDKGGNEQFF.